This T cell receptor (beta chain) was captured in a study of T cells in Graves' hyperthyroidism and ophthalmopathy. Across the whole study: The initial diagnosis was the point when peripheral blood was collected, ahead of any treatment.

V lost 7 bases, J lost 5 bases, and 13 bases stayed unmatched. Looked up from germline, CDR1 is SQVTM and CDR2 is ANQGSEA. This CDR3 is 14 amino acids long. The CDR3 regions of TCR beta were amplified from RNA transcripts. The study used the HTBI primer set for a first-round RT-PCR of the TCR CDR3. MiXCR was run by TCRdb on the multiplex PCR reads, yielding one entry per CDR3 protein. The top ten clones hold roughly 80% of a sample with around 350,000 distinct CDR3 sequences, roughly 25% of them seen once. Not enrolled were patients with uncontrolled infection, other autoimmune disease, pregnancy or lactation. Diagnoses were made from clinical symptoms, serum measures (thyroxine and TRAb), thyroid ultrasound and orbital computed tomography. In the case of this clonotype: Its target is unknown.

Overall study findings and caveats: Blood also showed most of the thyroid clonotypes that were expanded above 0.001.

Sequencing was performed on blood. This TCR was recovered from a man over 45 with Graves' hyperthyroidism. The rearrangement uses TRBV29-1 and TRBJ1-2, with TRBD1 matching over 7 bases. The CDR3 sequence: CSASTSYRGYGYTF. CDR3 DNA sequence: TGCAGCGCTTCCACTTCGTACAGGGGTTATGGCTACACCTTC.